A single TCR beta chain is shown here with its context. CDR3 length equals 15 residues. The germline V gene encodes CDR1 SGHNT and CDR2 YENEEA. Trimming took 1 base from V and 2 from J; bases not matched to a gene: 4. The study drew its donors from healthy HIV-negative adults without recent acute infections or vaccinations. The data belong to a study of shared clonotypes between healthy human individuals. Across several immunoSEQ plates, the genomic DNA of each subset was split evenly. TCRdb's table, derived via immunoSEQ multiplex PCR, lists solely in-frame clones and lacks some. The data show about 2.4 million clones, with 93% seen just once and approximately 0.35% held by the top ten.

The TCR comes from a man aged 18 to 35 in good health. Some clones in this sample may be carry-over from other donors' samples. This chain joins TRBV11-3 and TRBJ2-7, with 8 bases that match TRBD1. Sequencing was done on a sample of naive CD4+ T cells from PBMCs. Subset given: CD45RA+ positively selected. CDR3 sequence: CASSLGRGLPYEQYF. As DNA, the CDR3 is TGTGCCAGCAGCTTAGGCAGGGGGCTCCCCTACGAGCAGTACTTC. Looking up the rest from reference TRBV11-3 and TRBJ2-7 gives the full variable domain: EAGVVQSPRYKIIEKKQPVAFWCNPISGHNTLYWYLQNLGQGPELLIRYENEEAVDDSQLPKDRFSAERLKGVDSTLKIQPAELGDSAVYLCASSLGRGLPYEQYFGPGTRLTVT.